The 24 T cell receptor beta chains below were found in one sample sequenced in a study of blood T cell repertoires in COVID-19. TCRdb's table, derived via immunoSEQ multiplex PCR, lists solely in-frame clones and lacks some. Of 120,000 to 150,000 clones listed, roughly 84% are singletons. The specimen sequenced was PBMCs or T cells enriched from blood (not recorded which). Receptors originate from a man over 45 in a cohort exposed to, infected with or recovered from COVID-19 (not recorded which).

The chain is built from TRBV13 and TRBJ2-5, with 13 bases fitting TRBD2. The CDR3 covers 16 residues. CDR1 and CDR2 (germline): PRHDT, FYEKMQ (reference sequence). V lost 5 bases and J lost 5; bases outside the gene matches: 8. CDR3 in DNA: TGTGCCAGCAGCGCTGGGACTAGCGGGGTGCGGGAGACCCAGTACTTC. This translates into CASSAGTSGVRETQYF.

The V call is TRBV28, the J call TRBJ1-3; D unclear. The germline V and J ends were trimmed by 3 bases and 2 bases, with 2 bases remaining between them. CDR1 is MDHEN and CDR2 is SYDVKM in the germline V gene. The CDR3 loop spans 12 amino acids. In nucleotides, the CDR3 is TGTGCCAGCAGTTTTACTGGAAACACCATATATTTT. Translated, it gives CASSFTGNTIYF.

The chain links TRBV5-1 to TRBJ2-2, with 8 bases matching TRBD2. After removal of 5 bases from V and 1 base from J, the junction contained 10 bases not matched to a gene. Germline V gene data show CDR1 as SGHRS and CDR2 as YFSETQ. This CDR3 spans 17 amino acids. CDR3 in amino acids: CASSEAGGPWNTGELFF. Written as DNA, the CDR3 is TGCGCCAGCAGTGAGGCGGGGGGCCCCTGGAACACCGGGGAGCTGTTTTTT.

CDR3: CASSQINMNTEAFF. CDR3 DNA sequence: TGTGCCAGCAGCCAAATTAACATGAACACTGAAGCTTTCTTT. The gene calls are TRBV3-1 (or the pseudogene TRBV3-2) and TRBJ1-1; D call uncertain. The CDR3 runs 14 residues. The ends were cut back, 2 bases at V and 0 bases at J, with 7 bases in the middle. Looked up from germline, CDR1 is LGHDT and CDR2 is YNNKEL (reference sequence).

This rearrangement joins TRBV28 to TRBJ1-1, with 7 nucleotides matching TRBD1. The ends lost 3 bases at V and 9 bases at J; junction bases unmatched: 16. The CDR3 has 16 residues. Germline V gene sequence: CDR1 MDHEN, CDR2 SYDVKM. The CDR3 is CASSFRSRTGRDKAFF. The CDR3 DNA is TGTGCCAGCAGTTTCCGATCCCGGACAGGCCGAGACAAAGCTTTCTTT.

The rearrangement uses TRBV2 and TRBJ1-5; D perhaps matches TRBD1 (6 bases). The CDR3 loop spans 14 amino acids. Looked up from germline, CDR1 is SNHLY and CDR2 is FYNNEI. The germline V and J ends were trimmed by 1 base and 2 bases, with 6 bases remaining between them. DNA of the CDR3: TGTGCCAGCAGTGAAGAGGGGGGCAATCAGCCCCAGCATTTT. Translated: CASSEEGGNQPQHF.

The rearrangement uses TRBV2 and TRBJ2-5, with a weak D call TRBD2 (5 bases). CDR1 SNHLY and CDR2 FYNNEI come from the germline V gene. The CDR3 spans 14 residues. Trimming pared 3 bases from V and 5 bases from J, leaving 13 bases between. CDR3 loop: CASSEGLSGETQYF. CDR3 sequence (DNA): TGTGCCAGCAGTGAGGGCTTAAGCGGCGAGACCCAGTACTTC.

The chain is built from TRBV7-9 and TRBJ2-1; D is perhaps TRBD1 (6 bases). Between the trimmed V and J ends, which lost 4 bases and 15 bases, there was a span of 22 bases. Germline assignment: CDR1 SEHNR and CDR2 FQNEAQ (reference sequence). CDR3 size: 14 residues. The CDR3 is CASSSPRLGQFLFF. CDR3 nucleotides: TGTGCCAGCAGCTCCCCGAGGTTAGGACAGTTTCTGTTCTTC.

The chain combines TRBV30 with TRBJ2-2, with D hard to call. Germline V gene data show CDR1 as GTSNPN and CDR2 as SVGIG (reference sequence). The CDR3 spans 13 residues. The germline V and J ends were trimmed by 2 bases and 7 bases, with 11 bases remaining between them. CDR3 protein: CAWSRWASGELFF. CDR3 nucleotides: TGTGCCTGGAGTAGGTGGGCCAGCGGGGAGCTGTTTTTT.

This sequence joins TRBV14 and TRBJ2-7; 9 bases are a match to TRBD1. CDR1 and CDR2 from the germline V gene are SGHDN and FVKESK. The CDR3 runs 16 residues. V was clipped by 0 bases and J by 5 bases; unmatched bases: 8. This CDR3 reads CASSQDEGTGYDEQYF. In DNA, the CDR3 is TGTGCCAGCAGCCAAGATGAGGGGACAGGGTACGACGAGCAGTACTTC.

V and J are TRBV19 and TRBJ1-1; D unresolved. CDR1 and CDR2 from the germline V gene are LNHDA and SQIVND (reference sequence). The CDR3 spans 13 residues. Trimming shortened V by 4 bases and J by 4 bases, and 10 bases separated the two germline ends. The CDR3 DNA is TGTGCCAGTAGTACGGGTTTCGGCACTGAAGCTTTCTTT. Protein product: CASSTGFGTEAFF.

This chain joins TRBV12-3 or TRBV12-4 and TRBJ1-6; D unclear. V lost 6 bases to trimming and J lost 7 bases, with 10 bases between them. The CDR3 covers 13 residues. The CDR3 region is CASSLPPNSPLHF. In DNA, the CDR3 is TGTGCCAGCAGCCTACCCCCGAATTCACCCCTCCACTTT.

V is TRBV19 and J is TRBJ2-7, with D maybe TRBD2 (5 bases). The V end was cut by 3 bases, the J end by 7 bases, with 13 bases between. From germline, CDR1 is LNHDA and CDR2 SQIVND (reference sequence). This CDR3 has 13 amino acids. The CDR3 nucleotides read TGTGCCAGTAGTATCGGCAAATCGGGAGAGCAGTACTTC. Protein product: CASSIGKSGEQYF.

The CDR3 DNA reads as TGTGCCAGCAGCGTAGCTCGGGATGGAAGAGGTGGCTACACCTTC. This gives the protein CASSVARDGRGGYTF. The V gene is TRBV9, the J gene TRBJ1-2; D gene uncertain. The V and J ends lost 0 bases and 7 bases respectively, with 16 bases between them. This CDR3 is built from 15 residues. Germline V lookup: CDR1 SGDLS, CDR2 YYNGEE.

Only one count was recorded for this clone. This chain joins TRBV27 and TRBJ1-1; 7 bases fit TRBD1. This CDR3 has 13 amino acids. CDR1 and CDR2 from the germline V gene are MNHEY and SMNVEV (reference sequence). The V gene end was trimmed by 8 bases and the J gene end by 0 bases; junction bases not matched to a gene: 3. The CDR3 DNA is TGTGCCAGCTGGGGACAGCTGAACACTGAAGCTTTCTTT. This sequence encodes CASWGQLNTEAFF.

The chain combines TRBV25-1 with TRBJ1-1; D unresolved. The CDR3 covers 13 residues. Germline-derived CDR1 and CDR2 are MGHDK and SYGVNS. V lost 5 bases and J lost 3, with 10 bases in between. This chain's CDR3 is CASSLRRDTEAFF. The CDR3, as DNA: TGTGCCAGCAGTCTCCGCCGGGACACTGAAGCTTTCTTT. The entire variable domain, with the rest obtained from reference TRBV25-1 and TRBJ1-1, is as follows: EADIYQTPRYLVIGTGKKITLECSQTMGHDKMYWYQQDPGMELHLIHYSYGVNSTEKGDLSSESTVSRIRTEHFPLTLESARPSHTSQYLCASSLRRDTEAFFGQGTRLTVV.

The chain carries TRBV5-8 and TRBJ2-2, with D tentatively TRBD1 (6 bases). Germline V lookup: CDR1 SGHTS, CDR2 YDEGEE. With 5 bases removed from V and 3 bases from J, the gap between germline ends came to 14 bases. The CDR3 runs to 15 residues. CDR3 nucleotides: TGTGCCAGCAGGCCCGGGACAAAGGACACCGGGGAGCTGTTTTTT. It specifies CASRPGTKDTGELFF.

The rearrangement joins TRBV7-2 to TRBJ1-2, with a possible D match to TRBD1 (6 bases). Germline-derived CDR1 and CDR2 are SGHTA and FQGNSA. Trimming removed 1 base at V and 4 bases at J, with 13 bases between. The CDR3 spans 15 residues. The CDR3 nucleotides read TGTGCCAGCAGCTTAGTCGAAGGGGGAATCTATGGCTACACCTTC. Its translation: CASSLVEGGIYGYTF.

The rearrangement joins TRBV7-9 to TRBJ1-4; D is unresolved. The length of the CDR3 is 14 residues. CDR1 is SEHNR, CDR2 FQNEAQ, per germline (reference sequence). V shed 2 bases and J shed 0 bases, with 4 bases lying between them. CDR3 DNA sequence: TGTGCCAGCAGCTTACTGTCAACTAATGAAAAACTGTTTTTT. It codes for CASSLLSTNEKLFF.

The chain links TRBV29-1 to TRBJ2-7; 8 bases are a match to TRBD2. Germline lookup yields CDR1 SQVTM and CDR2 ANQGSEA. The ends lost 4 bases at V and 5 bases at J; junction bases unmatched: 4. The CDR3 length is 12 residues. This chain's CDR3 is CSVGLAGNEQYF. In DNA form, the CDR3 reads TGCAGCGTTGGCCTAGCGGGTAACGAGCAGTACTTC.

The chain joins TRBV19 to TRBJ1-4; 8 bases are shared with TRBD1. CDR1 LNHDA and CDR2 SQIVND come from the germline V gene (reference sequence). This CDR3 region has 13 residues. J gave up 7 bases and V 10 bases, and 8 bases lay outside the gene matches. In nucleotides, the CDR3 is TGTGCCACCGGCAGGGGGCAGGTTGAAAAACTGTTTTTT. Its protein product is CATGRGQVEKLFF. Full variable domain (outside the CDR3, taken from reference TRBV19 and TRBJ1-4): DGGITQSPKYLFRKEGQNVTLSCEQNLNHDAMYWYRQDPGQGLRLIYYSQIVNDFQKGDIAEGYSVSREKKESFPLTVTSAQKNPTAFYLCATGRGQVEKLFFGSGTQLSVL.

The count of this clone is one. The chain uses TRBV4-3 and TRBJ1-2, with D perhaps matching TRBD1 (5 bases). Germline assignment: CDR1 LGHNA and CDR2 YSLEER. The ends were cut back, 3 bases at V and 1 base at J, with 12 bases in the middle. The CDR3 covers 15 residues. Here the CDR3 reads CASSQDRQFNYGYTF. The CDR3 coding sequence is TGCGCCAGCAGCCAGGACCGACAGTTTAACTATGGCTACACCTTC.

V usage is TRBV2 and J usage is TRBJ2-3; D is unresolved. Trimming shortened V by 8 bases and J by 2 bases, and 17 bases separated the two germline ends. This CDR3 is 15 amino acids long. Per the germline V gene, CDR1 is SNHLY and CDR2 is FYNNEI. The CDR3 here is CASLTVEFITDTQYF. The CDR3 DNA reads TGTGCCAGCCTAACCGTGGAGTTTATCACAGATACGCAGTATTTT.

This clone appeared many times. V is TRBV9 and J is TRBJ2-7; D is perhaps TRBD1 (5 bases). Germline lookup yields CDR1 SGDLS and CDR2 YYNGEE. V shed 4 bases and J shed 9 bases, with 20 bases lying between them. This CDR3 contains 14 residues. The CDR3 DNA reads TGTGCCAGCAGCAGGGGTGGCATGGAATCGGGGCAGTACTTC. This encodes CASSRGGMESGQYF.